This T cell receptor (beta chain) was identified in a study of shared clonotypes between healthy human individuals. Study-wide points: Richness estimates generally favored naive over memory subsets.

Concerning this clone: What it binds is not known.

Free of recent acute infections or vaccinations, the donors were healthy HIV-negative adults. Per germline, CDR1 SGDLS and CDR2 YYNGEE. This CDR3 is built from 16 residues. V was pared by 0 bases and J by 3 bases, with 9 bases of the junction left unmatched. The table came from immunoSEQ multiplex PCR; TCRdb's copy has only in-frame clones and leaves some out. The table has about 1.5 million clones, around 98% seen once. The chain links TRBV9 to TRBJ2-7; 7 bases are shared with TRBD2. Material: naive CD4+ T cells sorted from blood. Indicated subset: CD45RA+ positively selected. The sequence was obtained from a man aged 25-45 years in good health. The CDR3 region is CASSVGIGEGGYEQYF. As DNA, the CDR3 is TGTGCCAGCAGCGTAGGAATCGGGGAGGGCGGCTACGAGCAGTACTTC.